The entry that follows covers one T cell receptor (beta chain) sequence. These data originate in a study of shared clonotypes between healthy human individuals. Trimming at V came to 5 bases and at J to 6 bases, leaving 10 bases not matched to a gene. Per the germline V gene, CDR1 is SGHTA and CDR2 is FQGTGA. The CDR3 has 15 amino acids. Using immunoSEQ multiplex PCR, the repertoire was profiled, and TCRdb retains in-frame clones only, with some absent. The data contain about 2.4 million clones, 93% of them singletons. The rearrangement uses TRBV7-3 and TRBJ2-1, with 7 bases matching TRBD2. The sample taken for sequencing was naive CD4+ T cells from PBMCs. Stated subset: CD45RA+ positively selected. This TCR was recovered from a young man in good health. Some clones in this sample may be carry-over from other donors' samples. The CDR3 DNA sequence: TGTGCCAGCAGCCCACTAGCGCGAGCATCCAATGAGCAGTTCTTC. Encoded protein: CASSPLARASNEQFF.